The 13 T cell receptor beta chains presented below share a single source sample, sequenced in a study of blood T cell repertoires in COVID-19. The assay was immunoSEQ multiplex PCR, and TCRdb's table has in-frame clones only and misses some. The repertoire consists of about 200,000 clones, with 88% occurring once and the leading ten covering around 1.6%. Sample: peripheral blood. These receptors all come from a man younger than 35 with active or convalescent COVID-19.

This chain connects TRBV4-3 to TRBJ2-7; possible D gene TRBD1, 6 bases. The V end was cut by 1 base, the J end by 5 bases, with 12 bases between. The CDR3 length is 14 residues. From germline, CDR1 is LGHNA and CDR2 YSLEER. The CDR3 region is CASSQGTPGDEQYF. As DNA, the CDR3 is TGCGCCAGCAGCCAAGGGACCCCAGGGGACGAGCAGTACTTC.

The CDR3 spells CASSLGDLTGAWGYTF. The CDR3 coding sequence is TGCGCCAGCAGCTTGGGCGATCTAACAGGGGCTTGGGGCTACACCTTC. This chain connects TRBV5-1 to TRBJ1-2, with 7 bases lining up with TRBD1. V was clipped by 0 bases and J by 8 bases; unmatched bases: 13. This CDR3 has 16 residues. The germline V gene has CDR1 SGHRS and CDR2 YFSETQ.

The V and J genes are TRBV13 and TRBJ1-4, with TRBD1 matching over 7 bases. This CDR3 contains 17 residues. Germline assignment: CDR1 PRHDT and CDR2 FYEKMQ (reference sequence). Trimming removed 2 bases from V and 4 bases from J; junction bases left unmatched: 10. CDR3 residues: CASSLRGGGGGNEKLFF. The CDR3 DNA reads TGTGCCAGCAGCTTACGTGGAGGGGGCGGTGGTAATGAAAAACTGTTTTTT. The entire variable domain, with the rest obtained from reference TRBV13 and TRBJ1-4, is as follows: AAGVIQSPRHLIKEKRETATLKCYPIPRHDTVYWYQQGPGQDPQFLISFYEKMQSDKGSIPDRFSAQQFSDYHSELNMSSLELGDSALYFCASSLRGGGGGNEKLFFGSGTQLSVL.

CDR3 amino acids: CASSIAGWDQPQHF. The CDR3 nucleotides are TGTGCCAGTAGTATTGCAGGTTGGGATCAGCCCCAGCATTTT. This chain connects TRBV19 to TRBJ1-5, with unresolved D. Germline lookup yields CDR1 LNHDA and CDR2 SQIVND (reference sequence). V was trimmed by 3 bases and J by 5 bases, leaving 11 bases between them. CDR3 size: 14 residues.

This chain uses TRBV7-9 with TRBJ2-1; TRBD1 is a possible D gene (6 bases). The V end was cut by 3 bases, the J end by 3 bases, with 12 bases between. The CDR3 is 15 residues long. Germline V gene data show CDR1 as SEHNR and CDR2 as FQNEAQ (reference sequence). CDR3 residues: CASSFPGDLYNEQFF. CDR3 in DNA: TGTGCCAGCAGCTTCCCAGGGGACCTCTACAATGAGCAGTTCTTC.

The chain is built from TRBV5-5 and TRBJ1-2, with D tentatively TRBD1 (5 bases). The V gene lost 1 base and the J gene lost 1 base, with 11 bases spanning the gap. The germline gives CDR1 SGHKS, CDR2 YYEKEE (reference sequence). The CDR3 consists of 15 residues. The CDR3: CASSLWNRGNYGYTF. Written as DNA, the CDR3 is TGTGCCAGCAGCTTGTGGAATAGGGGTAACTATGGCTACACCTTC.

The J gene is TRBJ1-2, the V gene TRBV7-2; weak D call: TRBD1 (5 bases). The CDR3 has 15 residues. The germline CDR1 and CDR2 sequences are SGHTA and FQGNSA. V was cut by 1 base and J by 8 bases, with 17 bases left in between. The CDR3 DNA is TGTGCCAGCAGCTTAGGGAGCGCAGGGATACAAGGCTACACCTTC. This translates into CASSLGSAGIQGYTF.

V and J are TRBV6-5 and TRBJ1-1, with a possible D match to TRBD1 (5 bases). Germline CDR1 and CDR2: MNHEY and SVGAGI. This CDR3 contains 13 residues. V was trimmed by 2 bases and J by 5 bases, leaving 9 bases between them. This CDR3 is CASSYQGSTEAFF. CDR3 coding DNA: TGTGCCAGCAGTTACCAGGGTTCGACTGAAGCTTTCTTT.

The chain recombines TRBV2 with TRBJ2-7, with a weak D call TRBD2 (6 bases). The CDR3 contains 16 residues. Germline V gene lookup returns CDR1 SNHLY and CDR2 FYNNEI. The V gene lost 5 bases and the J gene lost 1 base, with 18 bases spanning the gap. The CDR3 region is CASSQPGTAISYEQYF. CDR3 bases: TGTGCCAGCAGTCAGCCCGGGACTGCTATTTCCTACGAGCAGTACTTC.

The chain recombines TRBV2 with TRBJ1-1, with TRBD1 matching 9 bases. The ends lost 6 bases at V and 4 bases at J; junction bases unmatched: 9. The V gene's germline CDR1 is SNHLY and CDR2 FYNNEI. CDR3 length equals 15 residues. This CDR3 is CASRPIQGAGTEAFF. The DNA for the CDR3 is TGTGCCAGCAGACCCATACAGGGGGCTGGCACTGAAGCTTTCTTT.

This chain links TRBV9 with TRBJ2-7; D perhaps matches TRBD1 (5 bases). Germline-derived CDR1 and CDR2 are SGDLS and YYNGEE. V dropped 0 bases and J dropped 4 bases, with 11 bases sitting between them. The CDR3 extends over 14 amino acids. CDR3 nucleotide sequence: TGTGCCAGCAGCGTAGGGCAGGGCATGTACGAGCAGTACTTC. Its translation: CASSVGQGMYEQYF.

This clone was seen only once. V usage is TRBV7-2 and J usage is TRBJ2-7; 8 bases are a match to TRBD1. The junction had 7 bases not matched to a gene; V was cut back by 5 bases and J by 4 bases. Germline V CDR1 and CDR2: SGHTA, FQGNSA. The CDR3 is 14 amino acids. CDR3 in amino acids: CASSMGTGPYEQYF. The CDR3 bases are TGTGCCAGCAGCATGGGGACAGGACCTTACGAGCAGTACTTC.

The rearrangement joins TRBV2 to TRBJ1-1, with 10 bases fitting TRBD1. The V gene's germline CDR1 is SNHLY and CDR2 FYNNEI. The length of the CDR3 is 15 residues. The ends lost 5 bases at V and 4 bases at J; junction bases unmatched: 7. The CDR3 coding sequence is TGTGCCAGCAGTAGGGACAGGGGAGGTGGCACTGAAGCTTTCTTT. It translates to CASSRDRGGGTEAFF.